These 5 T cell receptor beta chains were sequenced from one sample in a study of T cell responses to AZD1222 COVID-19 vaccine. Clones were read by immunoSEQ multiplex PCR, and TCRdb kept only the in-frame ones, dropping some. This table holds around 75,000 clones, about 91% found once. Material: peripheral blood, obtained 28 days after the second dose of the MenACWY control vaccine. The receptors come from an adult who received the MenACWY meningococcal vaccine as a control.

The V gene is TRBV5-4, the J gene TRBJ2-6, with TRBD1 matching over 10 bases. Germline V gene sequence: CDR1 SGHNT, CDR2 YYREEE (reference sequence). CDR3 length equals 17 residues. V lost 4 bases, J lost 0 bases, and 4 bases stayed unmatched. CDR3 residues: CASSKGTGVSGANVLTF. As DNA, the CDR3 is TGTGCCAGCAGCAAAGGGACAGGGGTCTCTGGGGCCAACGTCCTGACTTTC.

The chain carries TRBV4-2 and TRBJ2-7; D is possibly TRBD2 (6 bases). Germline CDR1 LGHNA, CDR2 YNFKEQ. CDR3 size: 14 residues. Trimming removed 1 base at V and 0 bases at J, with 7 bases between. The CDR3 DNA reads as TGTGCCAGCAGCCAAGGGGGAGGCTCCTACGAGCAGTACTTC. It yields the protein CASSQGGGSYEQYF.

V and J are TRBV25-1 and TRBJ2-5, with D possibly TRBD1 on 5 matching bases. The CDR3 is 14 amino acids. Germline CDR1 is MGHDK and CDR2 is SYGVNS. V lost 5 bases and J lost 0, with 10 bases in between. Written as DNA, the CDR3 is TGTGCCAGCAGTACGACAGCGTACCAAGAGACCCAGTACTTC. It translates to CASSTTAYQETQYF.

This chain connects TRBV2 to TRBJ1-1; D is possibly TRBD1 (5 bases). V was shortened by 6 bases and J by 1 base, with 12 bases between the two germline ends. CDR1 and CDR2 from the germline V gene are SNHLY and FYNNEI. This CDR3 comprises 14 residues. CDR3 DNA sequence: TGTGCCAGCAGGGCCGACAGAACGAACACTGAAGCTTTCTTT. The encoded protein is CASRADRTNTEAFF.

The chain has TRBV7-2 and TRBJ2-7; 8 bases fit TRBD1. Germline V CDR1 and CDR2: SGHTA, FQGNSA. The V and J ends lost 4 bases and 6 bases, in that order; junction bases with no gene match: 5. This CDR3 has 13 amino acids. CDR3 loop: CASSWTQGGEQYF. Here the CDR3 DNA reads TGTGCCAGCAGCTGGACACAGGGGGGCGAGCAGTACTTC.